These T cell receptor beta chains were read from a single sample in a study of blood T cell repertoires in COVID-19. Generated by immunoSEQ multiplex PCR, the TCRdb table keeps only in-frame clones and is missing some. Of about 180,000 clones listed, approximately 82% are singletons. Sequenced: PBMCs or T cells enriched from blood (not recorded which). The receptor set was obtained from a man aged 45-65 years who had recovered from COVID-19. Each CDR3 is given with its conserved first and last residue. D genes are given only for firm matches. Clone size is not always given. Where it is, it says once, few, many or a class for expanded clones.

clone_size,cdr3_length,d_call,v_call,j_call,cdr3_aa,cdr3_nt
.,15,.,TRBV5-6,TRBJ2-2,CASSLVRRNTGELFF,TGTGCCAGCAGTCTAGTTCGGAGAAACACCGGGGAGCTGTTTTTT
.,15,TRBD1,TRBV19,TRBJ1-1,CASSIQGAVNTEAFF,TGTGCCAGTAGTATTCAGGGGGCAGTGAACACTGAAGCTTTCTTT
few,16,TRBD2,TRBV5-4,TRBJ2-5,CASSLSAASGQETQYF,TGTGCCAGCAGCCTATCGGCCGCTAGCGGGCAAGAGACCCAGTACTTC
.,15,TRBD1,TRBV7-3,TRBJ2-2,CASSLIQGSTGELFF,TGTGCCAGCAGCTTAATACAGGGGAGCACCGGGGAGCTGTTTTTT
.,15,.,TRBV5-1,TRBJ2-2,CASSIPQGNTGELFF,TGCGCCAGCAGCATACCTCAGGGTAACACCGGGGAGCTGTTTTTT
.,14,TRBD1,TRBV18,TRBJ2-5,CASSPGTGEETQYF,TGTGCCAGCTCACCAGGGACAGGGGAAGAGACCCAGTACTTC
.,13,TRBD1,TRBV9,TRBJ2-7,CASSLTGVSEQYF,TGTGCCAGTTCACTAACAGGGGTGAGCGAGCAGTACTTC
.,16,TRBD1,TRBV9,TRBJ1-6,CASSVGQGIYNSPLHF,TGTGCCAGCAGCGTGGGACAGGGTATATATAATTCACCCCTCCACTTT
once,18,TRBD2,TRBV27,TRBJ2-5,CASSLGGVTGLAWETQYF,TGTGCCAGCAGTTTAGGGGGGGTCACGGGGCTCGCCTGGGAGACCCAGTACTTC
.,14,TRBD1,TRBV2,TRBJ2-2,CASSNDRVTGELFF,TGTGCCAGCAGTAATGACAGGGTTACCGGGGAGCTGTTTTTT
once,11,.,TRBV10-3,TRBJ1-1,CAISARDEAFF,TGTGCCATCAGTGCTCGGGATGAAGCTTTCTTT
many,20,TRBD2,TRBV6-6,TRBJ2-1,CASSQSRTSGGKSSYNEQFF,TGTGCCAGCAGCCAAAGTCGGACTAGCGGGGGGAAAAGCTCCTACAATGAGCAGTTCTTC